A single sample is the source of the 2 T cell receptor beta chains below, sequenced in a study of regulatory T cells in long-lasting Graves disease. TCR beta libraries were built with iRepertoire HTBI primers and Arm-PCR of CDR3 regions. One entry per CDR3 protein, called by TCRdb with MiXCR from the multiplex PCR reads. This table has 620,000 or so distinct CDR3 sequences, under 20% appearing once. Time point here: newly diagnosed GD, antithyroid drugs for less than 3 months. PBMCs provided the RNA from which the TCR library was made. These data also featured in a second study, about T cells in Graves' hyperthyroidism and ophthalmopathy.

The sample in question was peripheral blood mononuclear cells (PBMCs), obtained at new diagnosis, from a patient treated with antithyroid drugs. These receptors were taken from a young woman with Graves disease.

This clonotype was observed at least ten times. The J gene is TRBJ1-5, the V gene TRBV28; D may be TRBD1 (5 bases). Per the germline V gene, CDR1 is MDHEN and CDR2 is SYDVKM. The CDR3 extends over 15 amino acids. Trimming took off 3 bases at V and 4 bases at J, with 13 bases between the two ends. In DNA, the CDR3 is TGTGCCAGCAGTTTGGGGGGTTCGGGAAATCAGCCCCAGCATTTT. Amino acids: CASSLGGSGNQPQHF.

This clonotype was recorded a few times. The J gene is TRBJ2-6, the V gene TRBV28; D perhaps matches TRBD2 (5 bases). Germline V gene data show CDR1 as MDHEN and CDR2 as SYDVKM. The V gene lost 0 bases and the J gene lost 0 bases, with 18 bases spanning the gap. CDR3 length: 20 residues. CDR3 nucleotide sequence: TGTGCCAGCAGTTTATGGGGATTGCAGAAGGAGGACTCTGGGGCCAACGTCCTGACTTTC. It yields the protein CASSLWGLQKEDSGANVLTF. Full variable domain (rest looked up from reference TRBV28 and TRBJ2-6): DVKVTQSSRYLVKRTGEKVFLECVQDMDHENMFWYRQDPGLGLRLIYFSYDVKMKEKGDIPEGYSVSREKKERFSLILESASTNQTSMYLCASSLWGLQKEDSGANVLTFGAGSRLTVL.